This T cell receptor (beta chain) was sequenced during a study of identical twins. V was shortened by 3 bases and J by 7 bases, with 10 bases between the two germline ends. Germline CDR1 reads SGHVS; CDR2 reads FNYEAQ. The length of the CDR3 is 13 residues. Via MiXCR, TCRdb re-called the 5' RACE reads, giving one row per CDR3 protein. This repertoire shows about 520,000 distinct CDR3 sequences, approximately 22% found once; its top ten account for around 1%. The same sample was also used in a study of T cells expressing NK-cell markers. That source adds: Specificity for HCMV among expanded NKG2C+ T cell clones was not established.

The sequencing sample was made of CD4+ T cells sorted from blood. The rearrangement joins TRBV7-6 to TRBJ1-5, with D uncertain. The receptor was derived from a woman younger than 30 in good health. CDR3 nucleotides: TGTGCCAGCAGCTTCGGAGAGGCCCAGCCCCAGCATTTT. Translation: CASSFGEAQPQHF.